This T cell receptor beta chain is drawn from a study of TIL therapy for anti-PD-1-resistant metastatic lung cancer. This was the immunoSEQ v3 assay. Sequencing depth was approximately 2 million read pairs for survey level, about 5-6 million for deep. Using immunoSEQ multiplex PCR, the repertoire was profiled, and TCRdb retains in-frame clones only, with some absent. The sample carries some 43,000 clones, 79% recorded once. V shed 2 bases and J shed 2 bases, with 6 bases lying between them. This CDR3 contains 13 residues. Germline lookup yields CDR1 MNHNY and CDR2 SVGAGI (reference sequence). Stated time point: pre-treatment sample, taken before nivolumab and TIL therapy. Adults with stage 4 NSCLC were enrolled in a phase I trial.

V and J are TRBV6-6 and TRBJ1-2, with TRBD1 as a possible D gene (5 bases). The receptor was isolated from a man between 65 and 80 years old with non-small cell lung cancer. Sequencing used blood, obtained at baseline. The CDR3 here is CASSYAGNYGYTF. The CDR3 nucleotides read TGTGCCAGCAGTTACGCAGGGAACTATGGCTACACCTTC.